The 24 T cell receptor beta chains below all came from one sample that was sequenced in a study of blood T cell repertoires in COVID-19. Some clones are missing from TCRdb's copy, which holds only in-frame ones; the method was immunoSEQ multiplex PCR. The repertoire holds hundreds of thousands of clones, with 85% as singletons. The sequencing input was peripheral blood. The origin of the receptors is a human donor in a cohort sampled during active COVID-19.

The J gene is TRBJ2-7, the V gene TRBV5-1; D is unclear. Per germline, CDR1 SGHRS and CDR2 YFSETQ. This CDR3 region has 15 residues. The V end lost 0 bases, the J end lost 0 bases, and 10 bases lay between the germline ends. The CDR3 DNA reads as TGCGCCAGCAGCTTGGTACCCAGTTCCTCCTACGAGCAGTACTTC. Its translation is CASSLVPSSSYEQYF.

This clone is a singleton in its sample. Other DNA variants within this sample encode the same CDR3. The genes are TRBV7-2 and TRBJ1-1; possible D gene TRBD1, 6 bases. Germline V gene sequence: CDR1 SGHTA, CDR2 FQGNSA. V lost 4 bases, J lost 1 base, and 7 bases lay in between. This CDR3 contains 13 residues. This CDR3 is CASSSQGNTEAFF. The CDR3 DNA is TGTGCCAGCAGCTCACAGGGGAACACTGAAGCTTTCTTT.

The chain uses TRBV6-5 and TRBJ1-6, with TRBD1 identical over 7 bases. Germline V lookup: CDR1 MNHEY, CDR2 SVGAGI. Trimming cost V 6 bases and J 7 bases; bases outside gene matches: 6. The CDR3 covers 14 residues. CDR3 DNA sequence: TGTGCCAGCAGATGGGACAGCGGAAATTCACCCCTCCACTTT. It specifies CASRWDSGNSPLHF.

The CDR3 region is CASSLLIPSGGQLYF. CDR3 DNA: TGTGCCAGCAGTCTCCTTATCCCTAGCGGGGGGCAACTGTACTTC. V gene TRBV6-6 combines with J gene TRBJ2-7; 11 bases line up with TRBD2. The length of the CDR3 is 15 residues. The ends lost 5 bases at V and 12 bases at J; junction bases unmatched: 15. Germline lookup yields CDR1 MNHNY and CDR2 SVGAGI (reference sequence).

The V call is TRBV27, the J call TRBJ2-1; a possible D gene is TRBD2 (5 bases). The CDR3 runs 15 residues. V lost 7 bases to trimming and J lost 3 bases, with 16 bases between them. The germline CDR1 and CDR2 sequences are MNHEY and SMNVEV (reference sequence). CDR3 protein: CASTKSGNFYNEQFF. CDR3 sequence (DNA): TGTGCCAGCACCAAGAGCGGAAACTTCTACAATGAGCAGTTCTTC.

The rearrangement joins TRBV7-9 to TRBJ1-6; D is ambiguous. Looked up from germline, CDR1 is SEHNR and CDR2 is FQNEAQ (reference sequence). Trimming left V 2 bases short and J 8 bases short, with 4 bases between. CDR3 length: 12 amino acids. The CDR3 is CASSLSDSPLHF. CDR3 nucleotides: TGTGCCAGCAGCTTAAGCGATTCACCCCTCCACTTT.

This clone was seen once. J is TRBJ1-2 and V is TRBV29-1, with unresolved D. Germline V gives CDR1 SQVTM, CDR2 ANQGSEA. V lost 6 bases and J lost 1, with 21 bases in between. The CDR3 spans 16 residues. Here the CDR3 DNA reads TGCAGCGTCCTCCGGCTCTGGGAGGATGATAACTATGGCTACACCTTC. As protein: CSVLRLWEDDNYGYTF.

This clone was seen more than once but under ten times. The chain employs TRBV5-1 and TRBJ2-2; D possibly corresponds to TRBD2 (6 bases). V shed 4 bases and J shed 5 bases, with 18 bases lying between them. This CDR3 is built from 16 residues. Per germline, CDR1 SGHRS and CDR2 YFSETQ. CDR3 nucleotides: TGCGCCAGCAGCCCGCAGCTCCGGGGAGGTACCGGGGAGCTGTTTTTT. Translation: CASSPQLRGGTGELFF.

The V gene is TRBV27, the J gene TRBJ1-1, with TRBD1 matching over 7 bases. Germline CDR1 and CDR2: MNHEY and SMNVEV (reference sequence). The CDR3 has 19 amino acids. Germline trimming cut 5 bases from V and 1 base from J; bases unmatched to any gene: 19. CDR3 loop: CASSLRRQGSGNKNTEAFF. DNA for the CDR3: TGTGCCAGCAGTCTCCGACGACAGGGCTCGGGAAATAAGAACACTGAAGCTTTCTTT.

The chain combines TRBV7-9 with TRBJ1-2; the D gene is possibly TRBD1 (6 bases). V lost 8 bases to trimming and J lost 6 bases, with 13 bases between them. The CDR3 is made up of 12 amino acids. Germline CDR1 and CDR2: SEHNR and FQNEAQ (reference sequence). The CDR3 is CASVLGGDGYTF. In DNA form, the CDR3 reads TGTGCCAGCGTTTTAGGGGGTGATGGCTACACCTTC. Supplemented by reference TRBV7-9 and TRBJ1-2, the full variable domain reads DTGVSQNPRHKITKRGQNVTFRCDPISEHNRLYWYRQTLGQGPEFLTYFQNEAQLEKSRLLSDRFSAERPKGSFSTLEIQRTEQGDSAMYLCASVLGGDGYTFGSGTRLTVV.

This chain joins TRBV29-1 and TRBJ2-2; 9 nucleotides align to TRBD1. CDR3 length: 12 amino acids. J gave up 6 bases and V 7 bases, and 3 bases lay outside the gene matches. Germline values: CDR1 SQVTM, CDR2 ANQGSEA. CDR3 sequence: CSGTGVSGELFF. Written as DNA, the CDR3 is TGCAGCGGGACAGGGGTATCCGGGGAGCTGTTTTTT.

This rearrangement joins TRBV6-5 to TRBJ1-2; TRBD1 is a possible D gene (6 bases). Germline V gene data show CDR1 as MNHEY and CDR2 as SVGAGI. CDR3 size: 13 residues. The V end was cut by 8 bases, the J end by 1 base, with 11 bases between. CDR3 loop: CASRTDHNYGYTF. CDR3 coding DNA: TGTGCCAGCCGGACAGACCATAACTATGGCTACACCTTC.

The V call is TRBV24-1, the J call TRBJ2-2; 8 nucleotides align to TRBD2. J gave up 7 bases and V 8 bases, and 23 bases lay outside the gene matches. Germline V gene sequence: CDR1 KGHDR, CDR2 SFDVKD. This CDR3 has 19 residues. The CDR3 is CATTLLTRSSGGVNGELFF. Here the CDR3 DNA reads TGTGCCACCACCCTATTGACTCGGAGCAGCGGGGGAGTGAACGGGGAGCTGTTTTTT.

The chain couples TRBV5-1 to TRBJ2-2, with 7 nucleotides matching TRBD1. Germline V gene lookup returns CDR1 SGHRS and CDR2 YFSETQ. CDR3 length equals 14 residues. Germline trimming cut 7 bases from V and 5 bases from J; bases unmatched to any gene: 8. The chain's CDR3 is CASGGDSPTGELFF. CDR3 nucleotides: TGCGCCAGCGGTGGGGACAGCCCAACCGGGGAGCTGTTTTTT.

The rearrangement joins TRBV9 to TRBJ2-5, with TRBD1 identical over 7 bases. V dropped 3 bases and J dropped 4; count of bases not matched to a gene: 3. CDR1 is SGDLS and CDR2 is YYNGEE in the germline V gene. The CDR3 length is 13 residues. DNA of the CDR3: TGTGCCAGCAGCGGCCGACAGGGAGAGACCCAGTACTTC. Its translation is CASSGRQGETQYF. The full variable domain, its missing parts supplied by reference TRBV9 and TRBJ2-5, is DSGVTQTPKHLITATGQRVTLRCSPRSGDLSVYWYQQSLDQGLQFLIQYYNGEERAKGNILERFSAQQFPDLHSELNLSSLELGDSALYFCASSGRQGETQYFGPGTRLLVL.

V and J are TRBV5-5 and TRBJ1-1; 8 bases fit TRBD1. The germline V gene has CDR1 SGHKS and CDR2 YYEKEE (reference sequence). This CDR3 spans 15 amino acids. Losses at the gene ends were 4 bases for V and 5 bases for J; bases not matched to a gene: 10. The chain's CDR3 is CASSRTDRERTEAFF. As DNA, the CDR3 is TGTGCCAGCAGCAGGACGGACAGGGAGAGGACTGAAGCTTTCTTT. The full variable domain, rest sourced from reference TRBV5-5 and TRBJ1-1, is DAGVTQSPTHLIKTRGQQVTLRCSPISGHKSVSWYQQVLGQGPQFIFQYYEKEERGRGNFPDRFSARQFPNYSSELNVNALLLGDSALYLCASSRTDRERTEAFFGQGTRLTVV.

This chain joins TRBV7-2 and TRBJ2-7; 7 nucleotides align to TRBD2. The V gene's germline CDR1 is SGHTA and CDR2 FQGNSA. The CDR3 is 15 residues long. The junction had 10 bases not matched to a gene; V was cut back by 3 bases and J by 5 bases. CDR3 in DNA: TGTGCCAGCAGCTTTCCTAGCGGTGGGACCAACGAGCAGTACTTC. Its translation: CASSFPSGGTNEQYF.

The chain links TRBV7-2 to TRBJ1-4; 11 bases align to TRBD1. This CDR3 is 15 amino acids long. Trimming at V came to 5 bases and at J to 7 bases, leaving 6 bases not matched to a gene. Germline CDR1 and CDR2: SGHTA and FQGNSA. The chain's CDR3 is CASSPDRGLVEKLFF. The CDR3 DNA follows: TGTGCCAGCAGCCCGGACAGGGGGCTTGTTGAAAAACTGTTTTTT.

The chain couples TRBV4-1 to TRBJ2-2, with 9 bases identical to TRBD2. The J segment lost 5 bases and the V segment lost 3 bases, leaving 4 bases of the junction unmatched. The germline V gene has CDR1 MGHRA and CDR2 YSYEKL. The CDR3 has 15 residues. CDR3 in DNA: TGCGCCAGCAGCCAGAGGACTAGCGCTACCGGGGAGCTGTTTTTT. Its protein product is CASSQRTSATGELFF.

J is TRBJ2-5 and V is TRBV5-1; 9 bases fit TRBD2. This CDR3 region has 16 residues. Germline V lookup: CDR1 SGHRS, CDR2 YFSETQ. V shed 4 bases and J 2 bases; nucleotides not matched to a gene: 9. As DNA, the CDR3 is TGCGCCAGCAGCCCCCTTGCTAGCGGGGTACAAGAGACCCAGTACTTC. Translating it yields CASSPLASGVQETQYF.

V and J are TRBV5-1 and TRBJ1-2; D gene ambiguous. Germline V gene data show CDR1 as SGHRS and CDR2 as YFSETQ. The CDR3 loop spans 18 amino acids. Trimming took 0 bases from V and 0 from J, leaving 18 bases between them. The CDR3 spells CASSLGGPTTQSNYGYTF. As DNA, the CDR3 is TGCGCCAGCAGCTTGGGAGGGCCAACCACTCAATCTAACTATGGCTACACCTTC. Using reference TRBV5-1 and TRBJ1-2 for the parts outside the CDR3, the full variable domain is KAGVTQTPRYLIKTRGQQVTLSCSPISGHRSVSWYQQTPGQGLQFLFEYFSETQRNKGNFPGRFSGRQFSNSRSEMNVSTLELGDSALYLCASSLGGPTTQSNYGYTFGSGTRLTVV.

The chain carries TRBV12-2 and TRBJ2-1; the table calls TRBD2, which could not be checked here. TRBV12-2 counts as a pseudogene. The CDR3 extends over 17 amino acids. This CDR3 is CASRPDKRENTYNEQFF. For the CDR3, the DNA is TGTGCAAGTCGCCCAGATAAGCGGGAGAATACTTACAATGAGCAGTTCTTC.

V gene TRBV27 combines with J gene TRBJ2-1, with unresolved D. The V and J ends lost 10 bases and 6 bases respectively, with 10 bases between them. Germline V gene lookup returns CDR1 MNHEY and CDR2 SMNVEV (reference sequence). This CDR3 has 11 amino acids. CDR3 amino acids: CATLARNEQFF. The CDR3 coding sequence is TGTGCCACCTTAGCCCGCAATGAGCAGTTCTTC.

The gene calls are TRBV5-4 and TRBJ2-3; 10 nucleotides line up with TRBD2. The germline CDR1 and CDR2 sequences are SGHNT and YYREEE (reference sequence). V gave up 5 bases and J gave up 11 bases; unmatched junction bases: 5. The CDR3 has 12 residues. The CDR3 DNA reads TGTGCCAGCAGATTAGCGGGAGGAGAGCAGTATTTT. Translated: CASRLAGGEQYF.